Below, 29 T cell receptor beta chains from the same sample are listed, as sequenced in a study of T cell repertoires in cytomegalovirus infection. TCRdb re-derived calls from the reads in MiXCR, one entry per CDR3 protein. Of fewer than 900,000 distinct CDR3 sequences in the sample, almost 30% are singletons; the top ten hold under 15%. These receptors have no identified antigens. The starting material was cultured CD8+ T cells from PBMCs, obtained from culture after CMV antigen stimulation. The receptor source for this set is a human donor in good health (CMV status not recorded). Some clones in this sample may be carry-over from other donors' samples.

This clonotype was picked up a small number of times. V and J are TRBV19 and TRBJ1-2; D ambiguous. Trimming pared 1 base from V and 4 bases from J, leaving 16 bases between. Per the germline V gene, CDR1 is LNHDA and CDR2 is SQIVND (reference sequence). The CDR3 totals 16 residues. DNA of the CDR3: TGTGCCAGTAGTATAGTCACGACGGAACTGATCTATGGCTACACCTTC. Residues: CASSIVTTELIYGYTF.

This clonotype was detected ten times or more. V usage is TRBV4-1 and J usage is TRBJ1-1; no firm D call. Germline loops: CDR1 MGHRA, CDR2 YSYEKL. This CDR3 spans 15 amino acids. V lost 0 bases, J lost 7 bases, and 15 bases lay in between. CDR3 sequence (DNA): TGCGCCAGCAGCCAAGATGTCACACCTTTCAATGAAGCTTTCTTT. Amino acid sequence: CASSQDVTPFNEAFF.

This clonotype was counted only a few times. The chain uses TRBV12-3 or TRBV12-4 and TRBJ1-6; D gene ambiguous. The V end lost 7 bases, the J end lost 9 bases, and 13 bases lay between the germline ends. The CDR3 loop spans 13 amino acids. As DNA, the CDR3 is TGTGCCAGCATGGAGGGTTTGGGTTCACCCCTCCACTTT. Translated, it gives CASMEGLGSPLHF.

V gene TRBV5-1 combines with J gene TRBJ1-1, with D possibly TRBD1 on 5 matching bases. In germline, CDR1 is SGHRS, CDR2 YFSETQ. This CDR3 contains 16 residues. Trimming took off 0 bases at V and 7 bases at J, with 19 bases between the two ends. The CDR3: CASSLASRERGSEAFF. CDR3 in DNA: TGCGCCAGCAGCTTGGCCTCCCGAGAACGGGGGAGTGAAGCTTTCTTT.

The chain links TRBV7-9 to TRBJ2-1, with D possibly TRBD1 on 5 matching bases. Germline V lookup: CDR1 SEHNR, CDR2 FQNEAQ (reference sequence). The length of the CDR3 is 17 residues. Between the trimmed V and J ends, which lost 0 bases and 3 bases, there was a span of 15 bases. The CDR3 nucleotides read TGTGCCAGCAGCTTAGCGCTAGGACACGACGACTACAATGAGCAGTTCTTC. Residues: CASSLALGHDDYNEQFF.

The chain uses TRBV7-6 and TRBJ2-1, with D maybe TRBD2 (6 bases). V gave up 5 bases and J gave up 8 bases, with 7 bases separating them. The germline V gene has CDR1 SGHVS and CDR2 FNYEAQ. The CDR3 loop spans 11 amino acids. The CDR3 DNA reads TGTGCCAGCAGCCGGGACTATGAGCAGTTCTTC. Translation gives CASSRDYEQFF.

This clonotype came up a few times. The J gene is TRBJ2-1, the V gene TRBV4-3; D not resolved. Germline assignment: CDR1 LGHNA and CDR2 YSLEER. The CDR3 is 13 residues long. V was clipped by 1 base and J by 4 bases, with 5 bases between them. This CDR3 reads CASSQAAYNEQFF. The DNA of the CDR3 is TGCGCCAGCAGCCAAGCGGCTTACAATGAGCAGTTCTTC.

This chain connects TRBV6-9 to TRBJ1-5; the D gene is possibly TRBD1 (5 bases). The CDR3 spans 15 residues. Germline CDR1 MNHGY, CDR2 SVAAGI. The V gene lost 3 bases and the J gene lost 2 bases, with 11 bases spanning the gap. DNA for the CDR3: TGTGCCAGCAGTTACCCCGCGGGGGGCAATCAGCCCCAGCATTTT. It specifies CASSYPAGGNQPQHF.

The chain recombines TRBV4-1 with TRBJ2-1, with no clear D. The germline CDR1 and CDR2 sequences are MGHRA and YSYEKL. The CDR3 contains 16 residues. Trimming stripped 5 bases from V and 0 bases from J, with 14 bases between. The CDR3 reads CASSVSLASSYNEQFF. The CDR3, as DNA: TGCGCCAGCAGCGTGTCCCTCGCTAGCTCCTACAATGAGCAGTTCTTC.

The chain recombines TRBV6-2 or TRBV6-3 with TRBJ2-5, with TRBD2 as a possible D gene (6 bases). The CDR3 length is 14 residues. Germline lookup yields CDR1 MNHEY and CDR2 SVGEGT. Between the trimmed V and J ends, which lost 2 bases and 5 bases, there was a span of 12 bases. CDR3 DNA: TGTGCCAGCAGTTACGGAGGGCCCCACGAGACCCAGTACTTC. It codes for CASSYGGPHETQYF.

This rearrangement joins TRBV6-1 to TRBJ2-5; D is undetermined. The CDR3 loop spans 13 amino acids. CDR1 and CDR2 (germline): MNHNS, SASEGT. V was shortened by 6 bases and J by 4 bases, with 12 bases between the two germline ends. Here the CDR3 DNA reads TGTGCCAGCAGACAGCTGGTTCGAGAGACCCAGTACTTC. It yields the protein CASRQLVRETQYF.

This clonotype was picked up a small number of times. V and J are TRBV19 and TRBJ2-2; D is possibly TRBD1 or TRBD2 (5 bases each). The CDR3 covers 13 residues. Trimming took 8 bases from V and 1 from J, leaving 8 bases between them. Germline V lookup: CDR1 LNHDA, CDR2 SQIVND (reference sequence). The CDR3 region is CASRDGNTGELFF. DNA of the CDR3: TGTGCCAGTCGGGACGGGAACACCGGGGAGCTGTTTTTT.

This clonotype was observed a few times. The chain combines TRBV6-5 with TRBJ2-5; TRBD2 matches 12 bases. The CDR3 totals 17 residues. V trimming: 2 bases; J trimming: 2 bases; junction bases outside the gene matches: 6. Germline CDR1 MNHEY, CDR2 SVGAGI. The CDR3 sequence: CASSYTTSGGLQETQYF. CDR3 coding DNA: TGTGCCAGCAGTTACACGACTAGCGGGGGACTACAAGAGACCCAGTACTTC.

The genes are TRBV28 and TRBJ2-7; TRBD1 might be the D (6 bases). Trimming took 3 bases from V and 6 from J, leaving 9 bases between them. The CDR3 has 12 amino acids. Germline CDR1 reads MDHEN; CDR2 reads SYDVKM. DNA of the CDR3: TGTGCCAGCAGTTTCACAGGGCGCGAGCAGTACGTC. Its translation: CASSFTGREQYV.

Many counts were recorded for this clonotype. The V call is TRBV7-2, the J call TRBJ2-7; maybe TRBD2 (6 bases). Germline-derived CDR1 and CDR2 are SGHTA and FQGNSA. The CDR3 totals 15 residues. Trimming pared 1 base from V and 1 base from J, leaving 11 bases between. The CDR3, as DNA: TGTGCCAGCAGCTTAGACGCGGGGTCATCCTACGAGCAGTACTTC. This encodes CASSLDAGSSYEQYF.

This clonotype was detected many times. This chain connects TRBV7-6 to TRBJ2-2; weak D call: TRBD1 (6 bases). From germline, CDR1 is SGHVS and CDR2 FNYEAQ. Trimming left V 1 base short and J 3 bases short, with 12 bases between. The CDR3 has 16 amino acids. The CDR3, as DNA: TGTGCCAGCAGCTTAGAACAGGGTTCGTACACCGGGGAGCTGTTTTTT. Protein: CASSLEQGSYTGELFF.

The genes are TRBV19 and TRBJ2-7; tentatively, D is TRBD1 (6 bases). Trimming left V 1 base short and J 1 base short, with 14 bases between. Germline V gene sequence: CDR1 LNHDA, CDR2 SQIVND (reference sequence). The CDR3 extends over 16 amino acids. The CDR3 coding sequence is TGTGCCAGTAGTATAGTTGGGACATCCCCGTCCTACGAGCAGTACTTC. Protein: CASSIVGTSPSYEQYF.

CDR3 in amino acids: CASSPRDTRFNYGYTF. CDR3 DNA sequence: TGTGCCAGCAGTCCCCGGGACACCCGATTTAACTATGGCTACACCTTC. The chain combines TRBV6-1 with TRBJ1-2; D is possibly TRBD1 (6 bases). Trimming pared 5 bases from V and 1 base from J, leaving 17 bases between. CDR1 is MNHNS, CDR2 SASEGT, per germline. The CDR3 totals 16 residues.

J is TRBJ2-1 and V is TRBV6-5, with 9 bases that match TRBD1. This CDR3 has 16 amino acids. The V gene's germline CDR1 is MNHEY and CDR2 SVGAGI. V trimming: 4 bases; J trimming: 0 bases; junction bases outside the gene matches: 4. CDR3 in DNA: TGTGCCAGCAGTTGGGACAGGGATAGCTCCTACAATGAGCAGTTCTTC. This translates into CASSWDRDSSYNEQFF.

In its sample, this clonotype was seen many times. This chain uses TRBV7-8 with TRBJ2-2, with D hard to call. The V end lost 5 bases, the J end lost 7 bases, and 20 bases lay between the germline ends. CDR3 length: 16 residues. The germline V gene has CDR1 SGHVS and CDR2 FQNEAQ. The CDR3: CASSRAVGILGGELFF. The DNA for the CDR3 is TGTGCCAGCAGCCGCGCGGTCGGAATATTAGGCGGGGAGCTGTTTTTT.

This clonotype occurred a few times. The genes are TRBV27 and TRBJ2-2, with 8 positions matching TRBD1. The CDR3 sequence is 15 residues long. V lost 8 bases to trimming and J lost 3 bases; unmatched junction nucleotides: 8. Germline CDR1 is MNHEY and CDR2 is SMNVEV (reference sequence). The CDR3 nucleotides are TGTGCCAGCTGGTCAGGACAGGGTTACACCGGGGAGCTGTTTTTT. Its protein is CASWSGQGYTGELFF.

CDR3 DNA: TGTGCCAGCAGCTTAGCATTGGACCCCAACCGGAGCTACACCTTC. Amino acids: CASSLALDPNRSYTF. The rearrangement links TRBV7-9 to TRBJ1-2; D is undetermined. The germline V gene has CDR1 SEHNR and CDR2 FQNEAQ (reference sequence). V shed 0 bases and J shed 9 bases, with 17 bases lying between them. This CDR3 is built from 15 residues.

This clonotype occurred a few times. The J gene is TRBJ1-1, the V gene TRBV27, with D perhaps matching TRBD1 (6 bases). CDR1 MNHEY and CDR2 SMNVEV come from the germline V gene (reference sequence). The CDR3 sequence is 15 residues long. V was cut by 3 bases and J by 1 base, with 12 bases left in between. CDR3 amino acids: CASSFHQGQNTEAFF. The CDR3 nucleotides read TGTGCCAGCAGTTTCCACCAGGGACAGAACACTGAAGCTTTCTTT.

This clonotype was observed many times. The chain carries TRBV7-6 and TRBJ2-2; D is ambiguous. CDR3 length: 14 amino acids. The V end was cut by 5 bases, the J end by 3 bases, with 10 bases between. Germline V CDR1 and CDR2: SGHVS, FNYEAQ. CDR3 sequence reads: CASSVDGYTGELFF. The CDR3 coding sequence is TGTGCCAGCAGCGTAGACGGGTACACCGGGGAGCTGTTTTTT.

In its sample, this clonotype was seen many times. The chain recombines TRBV7-6 with TRBJ1-1; D gene ambiguous. The V end lost 4 bases, the J end lost 2 bases, and 17 bases lay between the germline ends. Germline lookup yields CDR1 SGHVS and CDR2 FNYEAQ. This CDR3 has 16 residues. The chain's CDR3 is CASSSRGAGFNTEAFF. The CDR3 DNA reads as TGTGCCAGCAGCTCTCGAGGAGCCGGCTTCAACACTGAAGCTTTCTTT.

CDR3 sequence reads: CASSPPDEGVNTEAFF. CDR3 sequence (DNA): TGTGCCAGCAGCCCCCCAGATGAAGGGGTAAACACTGAAGCTTTCTTT. The gene calls are TRBV7-9 and TRBJ1-1; D might be TRBD1 (5 bases). The V and J ends lost 5 bases and 2 bases respectively, with 18 bases between them. The CDR3 sequence is 16 residues long. Germline loops: CDR1 SEHNR, CDR2 FQNEAQ (reference sequence).

This sequence joins TRBV11-2 and TRBJ2-3; TRBD1 is a possible D gene (5 bases). CDR1 is SGHAT, CDR2 FQNNGV, per germline. V lost 1 base to trimming and J lost 0 bases, with 11 bases between them. The CDR3 consists of 16 residues. The CDR3 reads CASSLVWGDSTDTQYF. In DNA, the CDR3 is TGTGCCAGCAGCTTAGTCTGGGGCGACAGCACAGATACGCAGTATTTT.

The chain links TRBV27 to TRBJ2-3, with D possibly matching TRBD2 (6 bases). With 5 bases removed from V and 2 bases from J, the gap between germline ends came to 11 bases. Germline values: CDR1 MNHEY, CDR2 SMNVEV (reference sequence). The CDR3 is 14 amino acids. The DNA of the CDR3 is TGTGCCAGCAGTCCCGGGACTCACACAGATACGCAGTATTTT. Its translation is CASSPGTHTDTQYF.

This clonotype occurred a few times. The chain has TRBV11-2 and TRBJ2-4; no clear D. V lost 5 bases and J 0 bases, leaving 11 bases between the germline ends. CDR1 SGHAT and CDR2 FQNNGV come from the germline V gene. The CDR3 runs 15 residues. The CDR3 DNA reads as TGTGCCAGCAGCGTAAATGTCAAAGCCAAAAACATTCAGTACTTC. It translates to CASSVNVKAKNIQYF.